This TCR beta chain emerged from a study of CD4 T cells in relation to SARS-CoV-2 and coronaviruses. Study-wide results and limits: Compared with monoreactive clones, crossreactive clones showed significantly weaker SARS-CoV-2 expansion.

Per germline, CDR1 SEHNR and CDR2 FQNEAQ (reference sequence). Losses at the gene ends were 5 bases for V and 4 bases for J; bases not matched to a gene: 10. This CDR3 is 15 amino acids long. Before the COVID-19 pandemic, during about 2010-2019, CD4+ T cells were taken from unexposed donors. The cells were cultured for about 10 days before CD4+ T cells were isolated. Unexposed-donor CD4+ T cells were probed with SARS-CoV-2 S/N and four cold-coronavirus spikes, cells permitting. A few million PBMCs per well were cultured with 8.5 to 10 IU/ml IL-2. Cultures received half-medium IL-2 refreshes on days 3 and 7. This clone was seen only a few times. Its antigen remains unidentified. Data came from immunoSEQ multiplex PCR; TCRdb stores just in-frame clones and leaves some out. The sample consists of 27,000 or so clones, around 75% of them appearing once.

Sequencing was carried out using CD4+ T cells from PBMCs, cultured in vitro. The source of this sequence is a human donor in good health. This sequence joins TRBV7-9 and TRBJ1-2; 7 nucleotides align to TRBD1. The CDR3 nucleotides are TGTGCCAGCAGCATTGGGACAGCCTCACCCTATGGCTACACCTTC. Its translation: CASSIGTASPYGYTF.